The clone carrying this TCR beta chain was detected only a few times. No antigen is known for it. This sample was taken from a study of identical twins. Study outcomes and limitations: These conclusions were based on statistical analysis (cross-sectional, not following the same donors).

The authors used template switching to add a universal primer site and gave cDNA unique molecular identifiers. TCRdb recomputed calls from the 5' RACE reads with MiXCR, one row per CDR3 protein. This sample carries hundreds of thousands of distinct CDR3 sequences, approximately 13% of them seen once, and the ten largest clones take 7.2%. The CDR3 length is 16 residues. Trimming removed 4 bases from V and 3 bases from J; junction bases left unmatched: 10. Germline CDR1 is SGHRS and CDR2 is YFSETQ. The same data also contributed to another study, on yellow fever vaccine responses in identical twins. That report notes: Twins' vaccine T cell responses reportedly seemed partly convergent and partly personalized.

This clonotype was sampled from a woman aged 18-30 years in good health. This chain joins TRBV5-1 and TRBJ1-2; TRBD1 matches 9 bases. Specimen: CD8+ T cells sorted from blood. CDR3 protein: CASSGDRERVDYGYTF. CDR3 bases: TGCGCCAGCAGCGGGGACAGGGAACGGGTCGACTATGGCTACACCTTC.